Each of the 28 T cell receptor beta chains below was sequenced from the same sample in a study of vaccination and CD4 T cells after COVID-19. Treatment meaning: 10-day PBMC culture with coronavirus spike peptide pools or control peptides (ViraFEST assay). No cognate antigen is known for these TCRs. An Oncomine TCR Beta short-read assay was used to sequence the DNA from cultured CD4+ T cells. TCRdb independently ran MiXCR on the PCR reads; one entry per CDR3 protein. The repertoire holds more than 12,000 distinct CDR3 sequences, with 21% as singletons. The starting material was CD4+ T cells from blood, cultured in vitro, obtained before SARS-CoV-2 vaccination. These receptors originate from a human donor who received a COVID-19 vaccine.

This clonotype qualifies as medium-sized (0.01 to 0.1%). V usage is TRBV7-6 and J usage is TRBJ1-3; D is uncertain. The germline V gene encodes CDR1 SGHVS and CDR2 FNYEAQ. V was trimmed by 4 bases and J by 2 bases, leaving 15 bases between them. The CDR3 length is 16 residues. The CDR3 nucleotides are TGTGCCAGCAGCTCGAACGCCCGGGGAGCTGGAAACACCATATATTTT. This encodes CASSSNARGAGNTIYF. Filled out from reference TRBV7-6 and TRBJ1-3, the complete variable domain reads GAGVSQSPRYKVTKRGQDVALRCDPISGHVSLYWYRQALGQGPEFLTYFNYEAQQDKSGLPNDRFSAERPEGSISTLTIQRTEQRDSAMYRCASSSNARGAGNTIYFGEGSWLTVV.

V is TRBV6-1 and J is TRBJ1-2, with 8 bases fitting TRBD1. V was clipped by 9 bases and J by 3 bases; unmatched bases: 6. CDR1 MNHNS and CDR2 SASEGT come from the germline V gene. This CDR3 contains 13 residues. The CDR3 region has the DNA TGTGCCAGTCTAAAGGGACAGGACTATGGCTACACCTTC. This encodes CASLKGQDYGYTF.

V gene TRBV5-1 combines with J gene TRBJ1-1; D unresolved. Deletions cut 0 bases from V and 6 bases from J, with 12 bases between. Germline V lookup: CDR1 SGHRS, CDR2 YFSETQ. The length of the CDR3 is 14 residues. This CDR3 is CASSLDLGSAEAFF. In nucleotides, the CDR3 is TGCGCCAGCAGCTTGGACCTCGGATCAGCTGAAGCTTTCTTT.

This clonotype showed up just a few times. The chain uses TRBV28 and TRBJ2-7; D could derive from TRBD1 or TRBD2 (5 bases each). Germline V gene lookup returns CDR1 MDHEN and CDR2 SYDVKM. V was clipped by 5 bases and J by 6 bases, with 17 bases between them. The CDR3 is 14 amino acids. CDR3 residues: CASSVLGAGGEQYF. The CDR3 bases are TGTGCCAGCAGTGTTCTCGGGGCGGGCGGCGAGCAGTACTTC.

The rearrangement links TRBV29-1 to TRBJ1-1, with a possible D match to TRBD1 (5 bases). Germline V gives CDR1 SQVTM, CDR2 ANQGSEA. V gave up 3 bases and J gave up 1 base, with 9 bases separating them. This CDR3 spans 13 amino acids. The CDR3 sequence is CSVERGRNTEAFF. DNA for the CDR3: TGCAGCGTTGAGCGGGGCCGGAACACTGAAGCTTTCTTT.

This clonotype is medium-sized in the sample. J is TRBJ1-2 and V is TRBV2; no clear D. Germline V gene sequence: CDR1 SNHLY, CDR2 FYNNEI. The CDR3 runs to 12 residues. V dropped 8 bases and J dropped 1 base, with 8 bases sitting between them. The DNA for the CDR3 is TGTGCCAGCCTAACAGATAACTATGGCTACACCTTC. Its translation is CASLTDNYGYTF. Filled out from reference TRBV2 and TRBJ1-2, the complete variable domain reads EPEVTQTPSHQVTQMGQEVILRCVPISNHLYFYWYRQILGQKVEFLVSFYNNEISEKSEIFDDQFSVERPDGSNFTLKIRSTKLEDSAMYFCASLTDNYGYTFGSGTRLTVV.

This clonotype rates as medium-sized. The genes are TRBV6-1 and TRBJ1-6, with 10 bases lining up with TRBD1. After removal of 7 bases from V and 5 bases from J, the junction contained 8 bases not matched to a gene. This CDR3 region has 16 residues. From germline, CDR1 is MNHNS and CDR2 SASEGT. The CDR3 protein is CASTQDRGRHNSPLHF. Here the CDR3 DNA reads TGTGCCAGCACCCAAGACAGGGGGCGCCATAATTCACCCCTCCACTTT.

This clonotype is labeled as medium-sized (0.01 to 0.1%). V usage is TRBV10-3 and J usage is TRBJ2-5; D is possibly TRBD2 (6 bases). CDR3 length: 16 amino acids. The V end lost 0 bases, the J end lost 1 base, and 12 bases lay between the germline ends. CDR1 ENHRY and CDR2 SYGVKD come from the germline V gene. CDR3 coding DNA: TGTGCCATCAGTGAGTCGTCGGGGGAAAGCCAAGAGACCCAGTACTTC. Amino acid sequence: CAISESSGESQETQYF.

In this sample, this clonotype is medium-sized. This chain connects TRBV7-3 to TRBJ2-5; a possible D gene is TRBD2 (5 bases). CDR3 length equals 15 residues. V dropped 1 base and J dropped 1 base, with 10 bases sitting between them. CDR1 is SGHTA and CDR2 is FQGTGA in the germline V gene. CDR3 bases: TGTGCCAGCAGCTTAATGGCGGGCGTCCAAGAGACCCAGTACTTC. This gives the protein CASSLMAGVQETQYF.

This chain uses TRBV5-1 with TRBJ2-1; 13 nucleotides align to TRBD2. Germline-derived CDR1 and CDR2 are SGHRS and YFSETQ. V lost 0 bases and J lost 3; bases outside the gene matches: 6. This CDR3 region has 18 residues. The CDR3 here is CASSLGLAGGHHYNEQFF. Here the CDR3 DNA reads TGCGCCAGCAGCTTGGGACTAGCGGGGGGCCACCACTACAATGAGCAGTTCTTC.

V gene TRBV7-9 combines with J gene TRBJ2-7, with D perhaps matching TRBD2 (6 bases). Germline CDR1 reads SEHNR; CDR2 reads FQNEAQ (reference sequence). Trimming shortened V by 1 base and J by 3 bases, and 13 bases separated the two germline ends. This CDR3 has 15 amino acids. CDR3 sequence: CASSLVAAGGYEQYF. CDR3 nucleotide sequence: TGTGCCAGCAGCTTAGTGGCGGCCGGGGGCTACGAGCAGTACTTC.

This sequence joins TRBV19 and TRBJ1-1; no reliable D call. Looked up from germline, CDR1 is LNHDA and CDR2 is SQIVND (reference sequence). V gave up 3 bases and J gave up 0 bases, with 8 bases separating them. The CDR3 totals 14 residues. As DNA, the CDR3 is TGTGCCAGTAGTATGAGTCCCTTGAACACTGAAGCTTTCTTT. Translating it yields CASSMSPLNTEAFF. Supplemented by reference TRBV19 and TRBJ1-1, the full variable domain reads DGGITQSPKYLFRKEGQNVTLSCEQNLNHDAMYWYRQDPGQGLRLIYYSQIVNDFQKGDIAEGYSVSREKKESFPLTVTSAQKNPTAFYLCASSMSPLNTEAFFGQGTRLTVV.

The chain recombines TRBV19 with TRBJ2-1, with 8 bases matching TRBD2. This CDR3 region has 15 residues. Looked up from germline, CDR1 is LNHDA and CDR2 is SQIVND (reference sequence). V was clipped by 5 bases and J by 8 bases; unmatched bases: 11. The CDR3 sequence: CASSALPGGPYEQFF. CDR3 bases: TGTGCCAGTAGTGCCCTGCCGGGGGGGCCATATGAGCAGTTCTTC.

This clonotype occurred a few times. The chain recombines TRBV10-3 with TRBJ1-5; D is unresolved. The CDR3 is 12 amino acids. V lost 0 bases to trimming and J lost 6 bases, with 3 bases between them. Germline values: CDR1 ENHRY, CDR2 SYGVKD. This CDR3 reads CAISESGQPQHF. The CDR3 DNA sequence: TGTGCCATCAGTGAGTCAGGTCAGCCCCAGCATTTT.

The genes are TRBV20-1 and TRBJ2-2; 11 positions match TRBD2. Germline values: CDR1 DFQATT, CDR2 SNEGSKA (reference sequence). The CDR3 runs to 17 residues. V was clipped by 6 bases and J by 5 bases; unmatched bases: 14. In DNA, the CDR3 is TGCAGTGCCGGAAGATATAGCGGGGGGGCCAGGACCGGGGAGCTGTTTTTT. Its translation is CSAGRYSGGARTGELFF.

This chain joins TRBV6-1 and TRBJ1-3; D perhaps matches TRBD1 (6 bases). Trimming removed 3 bases at V and 2 bases at J, with 8 bases between. The CDR3 has 14 residues. Germline-derived CDR1 and CDR2 are MNHNS and SASEGT. The CDR3 reads CASSDAGAGNTIYF. The CDR3 nucleotides are TGTGCCAGCAGTGACGCAGGGGCTGGAAACACCATATATTTT.

This clonotype showed up just a few times. This chain joins TRBV30 and TRBJ2-5; 7 bases are shared with TRBD2. Per germline, CDR1 GTSNPN and CDR2 SVGIG (reference sequence). The CDR3 is made up of 14 amino acids. The V gene end was trimmed by 1 base and the J gene end by 7 bases; junction bases not matched to a gene: 9. DNA of the CDR3: TGTGCCTGGAGTGCATTCGGGACTATCCCGACCCAGTACTTC. This encodes CAWSAFGTIPTQYF.

A few counts support this clonotype. The V and J genes are TRBV10-1 and TRBJ2-1, with 9 bases matching TRBD2. Losses at the gene ends were 5 bases for V and 4 bases for J; bases not matched to a gene: 3. Germline V gene data show CDR1 as WNHNN and CDR2 as SYGVQD (reference sequence). The CDR3 extends over 14 amino acids. The DNA for the CDR3 is TGCGCCAGCAGTCCAAGCGGGGGGTACAATGAGCAGTTCTTC. This sequence encodes CASSPSGGYNEQFF.

To note about this clonotype: This sequence may be a read error, since a much larger clone differs from it by one base. The chain carries TRBV20-1 and TRBJ1-5; D call uncertain. The CDR3 spans 14 residues. Germline CDR1 DFQATT, CDR2 SNEGSKA (reference sequence). This CDR3 reads CIARVGASNQPQHF. The CDR3 region has the DNA TGCATTGCTAGAGTAGGCGCTAGCAATCAGCCCCAGCATTTT.

This clonotype was detected only a few times. The genes are TRBV11-3 and TRBJ2-5; tentatively, D is TRBD2 (6 bases). The CDR3 has 14 residues. Germline CDR1 reads SGHNT; CDR2 reads YENEEA. V was cut by 3 bases and J by 3 bases, with 11 bases left in between. The DNA for the CDR3 is TGTGCCAGCAGCTTGGGCGGGAATGAAGAGACCCAGTACTTC. The encoded protein is CASSLGGNEETQYF.

The rearrangement joins TRBV7-9 to TRBJ2-3; TRBD1 might be the D (6 bases). V lost 5 bases and J lost 6, with 12 bases in between. Per the germline V gene, CDR1 is SEHNR and CDR2 is FQNEAQ (reference sequence). This CDR3 is 13 amino acids long. The CDR3 protein is CASSDRQADTQYF. CDR3 nucleotides: TGTGCCAGCAGCGACCGACAGGCGGATACGCAGTATTTT.

This clonotype appeared a few times. The chain links TRBV4-2 to TRBJ2-3, with D possibly matching TRBD2 (6 bases). Trimming took off 1 base at V and 3 bases at J, with 14 bases between the two ends. Germline V gene data show CDR1 as LGHNA and CDR2 as YNFKEQ. The CDR3 has 16 residues. DNA for the CDR3: TGTGCCAGCAGCCAAGGGGTCGGGGGTCGTACAGATACGCAGTATTTT. It encodes CASSQGVGGRTDTQYF.

This rearrangement joins TRBV7-3 to TRBJ2-1; D possibly corresponds to TRBD2 (7 bases). V dropped 2 bases and J dropped 6 bases, with 11 bases sitting between them. This CDR3 has 14 residues. Germline V gene sequence: CDR1 SGHTA, CDR2 FQGTGA. CDR3 DNA: TGTGCCAGCAGCTTAGGGGGGGCCCTCAATGAGCAGTTCTTC. Its translation: CASSLGGALNEQFF.

The chain employs TRBV11-3 and TRBJ2-7, with a weak D call TRBD1 (5 bases). The V and J ends lost 5 bases and 2 bases respectively, with 13 bases between them. This CDR3 region has 14 residues. Germline CDR1 SGHNT, CDR2 YENEEA. This chain's CDR3 is CASSPGPRPYEQYF. The CDR3 DNA is TGTGCCAGCAGCCCAGGGCCCCGTCCCTACGAGCAGTACTTC.

As concerns this clonotype: A much bigger clone sits one base away, suggesting this may be a read error. The chain couples TRBV24-1 to TRBJ2-1, with 9 bases aligning to TRBD1. The germline V gene has CDR1 KGHDR and CDR2 SFDVKD. This CDR3 spans 16 amino acids. CDR3: CATSDRGQGPYKEQFF. The CDR3 coding sequence is TGTGCCACCAGTGACCGGGGACAGGGTCCCTACAAAGAGCAGTTCTTC.

Within the sample, this clonotype is medium-sized. The gene calls are TRBV6-5 and TRBJ1-2; tentative D call: TRBD1 (5 bases). Trimming removed 2 bases at V and 6 bases at J, with 16 bases between. The germline V gene encodes CDR1 MNHEY and CDR2 SVGAGI. The CDR3 length is 15 residues. The CDR3 DNA sequence: TGTGCCAGCAGTTACGGTCGGGGCAGGGCAAATGGCTACACCTTC. It codes for CASSYGRGRANGYTF.

The chain employs TRBV20-1 and TRBJ2-3, with TRBD1 matching 9 bases. The CDR3 has 15 amino acids. CDR1 is DFQATT, CDR2 SNEGSKA, per germline (reference sequence). The junction had 7 bases not matched to a gene; V was cut back by 5 bases and J by 1 base. CDR3 DNA: TGCAGTGCTGAAAGGGGACAGGGAGGCACAGATACGCAGTATTTT. Translated: CSAERGQGGTDTQYF.

This clonotype was seen only a few times. The J gene is TRBJ2-3, the V gene TRBV20-1, with 9 bases matching TRBD2. In germline, CDR1 is DFQATT, CDR2 SNEGSKA (reference sequence). This CDR3 is 15 amino acids long. V shed 2 bases and J 4 bases; nucleotides not matched to a gene: 7. The CDR3 loop reads CSARYSAGGPDTQYF. CDR3 DNA: TGCAGTGCTAGATATTCAGCGGGGGGCCCAGATACGCAGTATTTT.